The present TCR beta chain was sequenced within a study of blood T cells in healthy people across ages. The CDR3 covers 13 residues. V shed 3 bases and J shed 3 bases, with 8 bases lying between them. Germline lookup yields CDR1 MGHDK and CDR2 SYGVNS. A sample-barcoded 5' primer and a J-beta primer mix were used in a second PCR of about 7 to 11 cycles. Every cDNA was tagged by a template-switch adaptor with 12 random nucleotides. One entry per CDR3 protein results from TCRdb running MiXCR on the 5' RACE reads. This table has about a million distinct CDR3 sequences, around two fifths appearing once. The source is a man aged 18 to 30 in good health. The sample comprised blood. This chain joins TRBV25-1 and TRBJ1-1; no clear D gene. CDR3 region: CASSDPTYTEAFF. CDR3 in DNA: TGTGCCAGCAGTGATCCGACGTACACTGAAGCTTTCTTT.